The 30 T cell receptor beta chains in this list originate from one sample, sequenced in a study of blood T cell repertoires in COVID-19 (dated by TCRdb to about 2020). Libraries came from the immunoSEQ multiplex PCR assay. TCRdb re-hosts the immuneACCESS table, in-frame sequences only. Its copies lack some clones; in the studies checked, an unresolved V gene accounts for under half of them, and the cause for the rest is not known. Within this sample are 270,000 or so clones, with around 93% of them counted one time only. Roughly 2.8% of the sample lies in the top ten. Source material: PBMCs or T cells enriched from blood (not recorded which). These TCRs come from a man in his forties who had been exposed to COVID-19.

This rearrangement joins TRBV7-9 to TRBJ1-5; TRBD1 aligns across 8 bases. The junction had 8 bases not matched to a gene; V was cut back by 5 bases and J by 2 bases. This CDR3 region has 16 residues. Per germline, CDR1 SEHNR and CDR2 FQNEAQ (reference sequence). As DNA, the CDR3 is TGTGCCAGCAGCCGACAGGGGATAGGGGGCAATCAGCCCCAGCATTTT. Translated: CASSRQGIGGNQPQHF.

V is TRBV18 and J is TRBJ2-5; 12 bases agree with TRBD2. Germline V CDR1 and CDR2: KGHSH, LQKENI. Losses at the gene ends were 4 bases for V and 2 bases for J; bases not matched to a gene: 5. CDR3 length equals 16 residues. CDR3 bases: TGTGCCAGCTCACGCTTACTAGCGGGAGGTCAAGAGACCCAGTACTTC. It encodes CASSRLLAGGQETQYF.

This clone has more than one count but fewer than ten. The V and J genes are TRBV4-2 and TRBJ2-3, with 8 bases lining up with TRBD2. In germline, CDR1 is LGHNA, CDR2 YNFKEQ. J was trimmed by 4 bases and V by 0 bases; bases with no gene match: 6. This CDR3 contains 16 residues. The CDR3 DNA follows: TGTGCCAGCAGCCAAGAAGAAAGCGGGAGTCCAGATACGCAGTATTTT. Its protein product is CASSQEESGSPDTQYF.

V gene TRBV9 combines with J gene TRBJ1-3; D gene unclear. Trimming stripped 2 bases from V and 7 bases from J, with 16 bases between. Germline CDR1 reads SGDLS; CDR2 reads YYNGEE. This CDR3 comprises 15 residues. The CDR3 loop is CASSVQDEGVNTIYF. CDR3 DNA sequence: TGTGCCAGCAGCGTTCAAGACGAAGGAGTCAACACCATATATTTT.

The rearrangement links TRBV18 to TRBJ1-1, with no clear D. The CDR3 totals 16 residues. Trimming stripped 2 bases from V and 0 bases from J, with 13 bases between. Per germline, CDR1 KGHSH and CDR2 LQKENI. As DNA, the CDR3 is TGTGCCAGCTCACCAAAGGCAGGAGGCATGAACACTGAAGCTTTCTTT. Its translation: CASSPKAGGMNTEAFF.

J is TRBJ2-3 and V is TRBV7-2; possible D gene TRBD2, 6 bases. V was shortened by 8 bases and J by 9 bases, with 24 bases between the two germline ends. The CDR3 is made up of 15 amino acids. In germline, CDR1 is SGHTA, CDR2 FQGNSA. The CDR3 DNA is TGTGCCAGCCACTCGGGCGGGGTCATATCCATGACGCAGTATTTT. Protein product: CASHSGGVISMTQYF.

The genes are TRBV11-3 and TRBJ2-3; 8 nucleotides line up with TRBD1. Germline lookup yields CDR1 SGHNT and CDR2 YENEEA. CDR3 length: 16 amino acids. V lost 4 bases to trimming and J lost 5 bases; unmatched junction nucleotides: 11. The CDR3 region is CASSSSRQGLVDTQYF. Written as DNA, the CDR3 is TGTGCCAGCAGCTCGTCTCGACAGGGGCTTGTAGATACGCAGTATTTT.

The V call is TRBV4-2, the J call TRBJ2-7; 8 bases are shared with TRBD1. Germline V gives CDR1 LGHNA, CDR2 YNFKEQ. Trimming removed 4 bases from V and 3 bases from J; junction bases left unmatched: 11. The CDR3 runs 16 residues. CDR3 sequence: CASSRTTGGTRYEQYF. The CDR3, as DNA: TGTGCCAGCAGCCGAACCACAGGGGGGACCCGCTACGAGCAGTACTTC.

The V gene is TRBV10-3, the J gene TRBJ2-5; 9 positions agree with TRBD1. This CDR3 comprises 16 residues. Unmatched junction bases numbered 9, after V lost 2 bases and J lost 5 bases. Germline values: CDR1 ENHRY, CDR2 SYGVKD. The CDR3 spells CAISESGQGSMETQYF. Here the CDR3 DNA reads TGTGCCATCAGTGAGAGCGGACAGGGGTCAATGGAGACCCAGTACTTC.

The V and J genes are TRBV19 and TRBJ1-5, with D tentatively TRBD1 (5 bases). V dropped 7 bases and J dropped 4 bases, with 20 bases sitting between them. Germline V gene sequence: CDR1 LNHDA, CDR2 SQIVND (reference sequence). This CDR3 comprises 16 residues. In nucleotides, the CDR3 is TGTGCCAGTACCTCGACAGAGAAAGGGTGGAATCAGCCCCAGCATTTT. This translates into CASTSTEKGWNQPQHF.

The J gene is TRBJ2-7, the V gene TRBV6-1, with 9 bases fitting TRBD1. Germline-derived CDR1 and CDR2 are MNHNS and SASEGT. V was clipped by 3 bases and J by 2 bases; unmatched bases: 5. This CDR3 is built from 15 residues. In DNA form, the CDR3 reads TGTGCCAGCAGTGAGGGGACAGGGTCTACCTACGAGCAGTACTTC. Residues: CASSEGTGSTYEQYF.

The rearrangement uses TRBV6-5 and TRBJ1-5; no clear D. The germline CDR1 and CDR2 sequences are MNHEY and SVGAGI. The CDR3 spans 12 residues. The V gene lost 6 bases and the J gene lost 6 bases, with 9 bases spanning the gap. This CDR3 reads CASRTGGQPQHF. As DNA, the CDR3 is TGTGCCAGCAGAACGGGAGGTCAGCCCCAGCATTTT.

The chain links TRBV9 to TRBJ2-5; the D gene is possibly TRBD1 (5 bases). Per the germline V gene, CDR1 is SGDLS and CDR2 is YYNGEE. This CDR3 is built from 15 residues. With 0 bases removed from V and 2 bases from J, the gap between germline ends came to 11 bases. The CDR3 protein is CASSVGWGRQETQYF. CDR3 DNA sequence: TGTGCCAGCAGCGTAGGTTGGGGCAGGCAAGAGACCCAGTACTTC.

The CDR3 bases are TGTGCCACCAGCCCCCGCGGCGCTGAAGCTTTCTTT. This codes for CATSPRGAEAFF. The V and J genes are TRBV15 and TRBJ1-1; D is unresolved. The CDR3 sequence is 12 residues long. Per germline, CDR1 LNHNV and CDR2 YYDKDF (reference sequence). Deletions cut 5 bases from V and 6 bases from J, with 10 bases between. Based on the CDR3 plus reference TRBV15 and TRBJ1-1, the full variable domain is DAMVIQNPRYQVTQFGKPVTLSCSQTLNHNVMYWYQQKSSQAPKLLFHYYDKDFNNEADTPDNFQSRRPNTSFCFLDIRSPGLGDTAMYLCATSPRGAEAFFGQGTRLTVV.

V is TRBV13 and J is TRBJ2-2; the match to TRBD1 covers 10 bases. V shed 5 bases and J 4 bases; nucleotides not matched to a gene: 10. CDR3 length: 17 amino acids. Germline CDR1 is PRHDT and CDR2 is FYEKMQ (reference sequence). The CDR3 loop reads CASSINYRTGGTGELFF. CDR3 coding DNA: TGTGCCAGCAGCATAAACTACCGGACAGGGGGCACCGGGGAGCTGTTTTTT.

The rearrangement uses TRBV6-5 and TRBJ1-4, with a tentative D call TRBD1 (5 bases). Per germline, CDR1 MNHEY and CDR2 SVGAGI. V was cut by 6 bases and J by 3 bases, with 14 bases left in between. The CDR3 runs 15 residues. Written as DNA, the CDR3 is TGTGCCAGCAGGCAGTCAGGGTCGGCTAATGAAAAACTGTTTTTT. Amino acid sequence: CASRQSGSANEKLFF.

This chain connects TRBV3-1 (or the pseudogene TRBV3-2) to TRBJ2-5; D is possibly TRBD1 (6 bases). CDR3 length: 13 amino acids. Trimming left V 3 bases short and J 6 bases short, with 11 bases between. The germline gives CDR1 LGHDT, CDR2 YNNKEL (reference sequence). CDR3 nucleotide sequence: TGTGCCAGCAGCCAGACAGGCCCCCAGACCCAGTACTTC. This translates into CASSQTGPQTQYF.

The V gene is TRBV19, the J gene TRBJ2-5; 10 positions match TRBD2. V lost 3 bases, J lost 4 bases, and 5 bases stayed unmatched. CDR3 length equals 15 residues. Germline assignment: CDR1 LNHDA and CDR2 SQIVND (reference sequence). The CDR3 loop reads CASSIGASGRETQYF. In DNA, the CDR3 is TGTGCCAGTAGTATTGGCGCTAGCGGGAGAGAGACCCAGTACTTC.

The chain joins TRBV7-6 to TRBJ2-3; 10 nucleotides line up with TRBD2. Germline CDR1 and CDR2: SGHVS and FNYEAQ. V was pared by 5 bases and J by 4 bases, with 3 bases of the junction left unmatched. The CDR3 covers 14 residues. CDR3 nucleotide sequence: TGTGCCAGCAGCCCGAGCGGGGGGGCAGATACGCAGTATTTT. Amino acid sequence: CASSPSGGADTQYF.

This clone occurred once. V usage is TRBV30 and J usage is TRBJ1-1, with TRBD1 as a possible D gene (6 bases). The V end lost 2 bases, the J end lost 2 bases, and 12 bases lay between the germline ends. The germline V gene encodes CDR1 GTSNPN and CDR2 SVGIG (reference sequence). The CDR3 is 14 residues long. CDR3 sequence (DNA): TGTGCCTGGAGTATGGGGGCGGCAAACACTGAAGCTTTCTTT. The encoded protein is CAWSMGAANTEAFF. Together with reference TRBV30 and TRBJ1-1, the CDR3 gives the full variable domain: SQTIHQWPATLVQPVGSPLSLECTVEGTSNPNLYWYRQAAGRGLQLLFYSVGIGQISSEVPQNLSASRPQDRQFILSSKKLLLSDSGFYLCAWSMGAANTEAFFGQGTRLTVV.

The V call is TRBV27, the J call TRBJ2-7; D possibly corresponds to TRBD2 (5 bases). Germline CDR1 is MNHEY and CDR2 is SMNVEV (reference sequence). The germline V and J ends were trimmed by 10 bases and 2 bases, with 12 bases remaining between them. The CDR3 length is 12 residues. Written as DNA, the CDR3 is TGTGCCACCCAGGACTGGACCTACGAGCAGTACTTC. Translated, it gives CATQDWTYEQYF.

This clone was found once. V gene TRBV7-2 combines with J gene TRBJ2-1; possibly TRBD1 for D (5 bases). Looked up from germline, CDR1 is SGHTA and CDR2 is FQGNSA. V was trimmed by 1 base and J by 5 bases, leaving 12 bases between them. The CDR3 spans 15 residues. The CDR3 here is CASSLVPGLNNEQFF. The CDR3 DNA reads as TGTGCCAGCAGCTTAGTGCCAGGGTTAAACAATGAGCAGTTCTTC. Full variable domain (missing parts from reference TRBV7-2 and TRBJ2-1): GAGVSQSPSNKVTEKGKDVELRCDPISGHTALYWYRQSLGQGLEFLIYFQGNSAPDKSGLPSDRFSAERTGGSVSTLTIQRTQQEDSAVYLCASSLVPGLNNEQFFGPGTRLTVL.

This clone occurred once. The rearrangement uses TRBV9 and TRBJ2-1; 13 positions match TRBD2. From germline, CDR1 is SGDLS and CDR2 YYNGEE. With V trimmed by 3 bases and J by 5 bases, 2 bases remained unmatched. The CDR3 consists of 15 residues. The CDR3, as DNA: TGTGCCAGCAGCGCGGGACTAGCGGGAAACAATGAGCAGTTCTTC. Protein: CASSAGLAGNNEQFF.

The V and J genes are TRBV30 and TRBJ2-5; possible D gene TRBD2, 5 bases. The CDR3 spans 14 residues. The germline CDR1 and CDR2 sequences are GTSNPN and SVGIG (reference sequence). V lost 0 bases and J 7 bases, leaving 15 bases between the germline ends. In DNA, the CDR3 is TGTGCCTGGAGTGTAGACGACTACACGGGGACCCAGTACTTC. The encoded protein is CAWSVDDYTGTQYF.

The chain's CDR3 is CASSSAGQNTEAFF. The CDR3 DNA reads TGCGCCAGCAGCTCAGCGGGCCAGAACACTGAAGCTTTCTTT. This chain joins TRBV5-1 and TRBJ1-1; no reliable D call. The CDR3 contains 14 residues. Germline CDR1 is SGHRS and CDR2 is YFSETQ. V dropped 3 bases and J dropped 1 base, with 10 bases sitting between them.

The chain recombines TRBV6-5 with TRBJ2-6; D not certain. The length of the CDR3 is 16 residues. Trimming cost V 2 bases and J 0 bases, with 8 bases left between them. Germline loops: CDR1 MNHEY, CDR2 SVGAGI. DNA for the CDR3: TGTGCCAGCAGTTACGGCAGGCCCTCTGGGGCCAACGTCCTGACTTTC. Residues: CASSYGRPSGANVLTF.

The sample holds one count of this clone. The J gene is TRBJ1-3, the V gene TRBV28; no firm D call. The V end lost 1 base, the J end lost 0 bases, and 13 bases lay between the germline ends. Germline-derived CDR1 and CDR2 are MDHEN and SYDVKM. This CDR3 contains 17 residues. The CDR3 nucleotides read TGTGCCAGCAGTTTATTCCCCGGAGAGAACTCTGGAAACACCATATATTTT. Translation: CASSLFPGENSGNTIYF.

CDR3 sequence reads: CASSPVSLYSNQPQHF. DNA for the CDR3: TGTGCCAGCTCCCCGGTGAGCCTTTATAGCAATCAGCCCCAGCATTTT. The rearrangement links TRBV18 to TRBJ1-5; D ambiguous. CDR3 length: 16 amino acids. Germline values: CDR1 KGHSH, CDR2 LQKENI. V lost 6 bases, J lost 0 bases, and 15 bases lay in between.

The genes are TRBV3-1 (or the pseudogene TRBV3-2) and TRBJ1-2; TRBD1 might be the D (6 bases). V gave up 1 base and J gave up 7 bases, with 10 bases separating them. The germline V gene has CDR1 LGHDT and CDR2 YNNKEL (reference sequence). CDR3 length: 13 amino acids. The CDR3: CASSQVKGGGYTF. The CDR3 region has the DNA TGTGCCAGCAGCCAAGTAAAAGGGGGTGGCTACACCTTC.

This chain links TRBV7-9 with TRBJ1-2; D remains ambiguous. From germline, CDR1 is SEHNR and CDR2 FQNEAQ (reference sequence). The CDR3 has 15 residues. V was clipped by 2 bases and J by 4 bases, with 14 bases between them. This chain's CDR3 is CASSLNSLEGYGYTF. The CDR3 DNA is TGTGCCAGCAGCTTAAATTCGCTCGAGGGCTATGGCTACACCTTC.